This T cell receptor beta chain came from a study of T cell responses to AZD1222 COVID-19 vaccine. Some clones are missing from TCRdb's copy, which holds only in-frame ones; the method was immunoSEQ multiplex PCR. The repertoire consists of around 110,000 clones, with 85% to 95% occurring once and the leading ten covering about 3%. The junction had 4 bases not matched to a gene; V was cut back by 5 bases and J by 1 base. Germline V lookup: CDR1 SEHNR, CDR2 FQNEAQ (reference sequence). The CDR3 is 15 residues long. The V call is TRBV7-9, the J call TRBJ2-1, with TRBD2 matching 8 bases. This clonotype originated in an adult in good health. This sample comprised peripheral blood, obtained on day 0 of AZD1222 vaccination. CDR3 in amino acids: CASSQSGGSYNEQFF. CDR3 in DNA: TGTGCCAGCAGCCAAAGCGGGGGTTCCTACAATGAGCAGTTCTTC.